This entry lists 25 T cell receptor beta chains sequenced from one sample in a study of shared clonotypes between healthy human individuals. Sequenced by immunoSEQ multiplex PCR; TCRdb stores in-frame clones only, minus some. The sample shows some 320,000 clones, around nine tenths of them seen only once. The sequencing sample was made of memory CD8+ T cells sorted from blood. Subset described: CD45RO+ cells pooled with CCR7-negative TemRA cells. These receptor sequences come from a man aged 18 to 30 in good health.

About this clone: Other DNA variants within this sample encode the same CDR3. The rearrangement joins TRBV6-5 to TRBJ2-1; weak D call: TRBD2 (6 bases). This CDR3 region has 13 residues. The V end lost 2 bases, the J end lost 4 bases, and 6 bases lay between the germline ends. Germline CDR1 and CDR2: MNHEY and SVGAGI. In DNA, the CDR3 is TGTGCCAGCAGTTACGGGGGGTACAATGAGCAGTTCTTC. It translates to CASSYGGYNEQFF.

The CDR3 reads CASSRDRDINYGYTF. In DNA form, the CDR3 reads TGTGCCAGCAGCCGTGACAGGGACATTAACTATGGCTACACCTTC. The chain combines TRBV28 with TRBJ1-2; 7 bases agree with TRBD1. Germline CDR1 MDHEN, CDR2 SYDVKM. The CDR3 is 15 residues long. V shed 6 bases, J shed 1 base, and the junction held 8 bases outside the gene matches.

The sample holds many counts of this clone. J is TRBJ1-2 and V is TRBV9; no firm D call. The CDR3 covers 10 residues. Germline-derived CDR1 and CDR2 are SGDLS and YYNGEE. V was pared by 2 bases and J by 8 bases, with 4 bases between. This CDR3 is CASSVGGYTF. DNA of the CDR3: TGTGCCAGCAGCGTTGGAGGCTACACCTTC.

This chain joins TRBV19 and TRBJ1-1; TRBD1 agrees at 7 bases. With 1 base clipped from V and 3 bases from J, the junction kept 8 bases outside the gene matches. The CDR3 has 16 amino acids. Germline V CDR1 and CDR2: LNHDA, SQIVND (reference sequence). This CDR3 reads CASSIVKGAVDTEAFF. CDR3 nucleotide sequence: TGTGCCAGTAGTATAGTTAAGGGGGCCGTGGACACTGAAGCTTTCTTT.

This rearrangement joins TRBV29-1 to TRBJ2-1; either TRBD1 or TRBD2 may fit D (5 bases each). This CDR3 region has 14 residues. Germline CDR1 reads SQVTM; CDR2 reads ANQGSEA. Trimming stripped 2 bases from V and 3 bases from J, with 11 bases between. CDR3 nucleotides: TGCAGCGTTGAAACGCAGGGAGTCTACAATGAGCAGTTCTTC. Its translation is CSVETQGVYNEQFF.

The CDR3 DNA sequence: TGTGCCAGCAGCCAAGATTACTTCCCCTGGGGCGAGCAGTACTTC. Its translation is CASSQDYFPWGEQYF. This sequence joins TRBV14 and TRBJ2-7; D is unclear. This CDR3 region has 15 residues. Between the trimmed V and J ends, which lost 0 bases and 6 bases, there was a span of 15 bases. Germline lookup yields CDR1 SGHDN and CDR2 FVKESK.

The rearrangement uses TRBV28 and TRBJ2-7, with 7 bases matching TRBD1. After removal of 5 bases from V and 7 bases from J, the junction contained 23 bases not matched to a gene. This CDR3 region has 18 residues. Per germline, CDR1 MDHEN and CDR2 SYDVKM. The CDR3 coding sequence is TGTGCCAGCAGTGCCTATCCCGCCTTAACGGGACAGACAGTAGAGCAGTACTTC. Encoded protein: CASSAYPALTGQTVEQYF.

The chain combines TRBV27 with TRBJ2-7; D gene unclear. Per the germline V gene, CDR1 is MNHEY and CDR2 is SMNVEV (reference sequence). The CDR3 is 13 residues long. Deletions cut 3 bases from V and 2 bases from J, with 8 bases between. The CDR3 reads CASSFGMTYEQYF. The CDR3 region has the DNA TGTGCCAGCAGTTTTGGCATGACCTACGAGCAGTACTTC.

This rearrangement joins TRBV27 to TRBJ2-1; a weak D match, TRBD2 (5 bases). The CDR3 contains 15 residues. Germline V gives CDR1 MNHEY, CDR2 SMNVEV (reference sequence). V was pared by 6 bases and J by 6 bases, with 18 bases between. The DNA of the CDR3 is TGTGCCAGCAGCCCTCGGAAGGCTGGAGGCAATGAGCAGTTCTTC. Its translation: CASSPRKAGGNEQFF.

In its sample, this clone was seen once. The gene calls are TRBV6-6 and TRBJ1-5; a weak D match, TRBD1 (6 bases). CDR1 is MNHNY and CDR2 is SVGAGI in the germline V gene (reference sequence). This CDR3 has 15 residues. The V end lost 9 bases, the J end lost 5 bases, and 20 bases lay between the germline ends. CDR3 sequence: CASTPGDSTHQPQHF. CDR3 nucleotide sequence: TGTGCCAGTACTCCAGGGGATTCCACGCATCAGCCCCAGCATTTT.

J is TRBJ2-3 and V is TRBV29-1; D is unclear. Per the germline V gene, CDR1 is SQVTM and CDR2 is ANQGSEA. V gave up 4 bases and J gave up 0 bases, with 8 bases separating them. This CDR3 spans 13 amino acids. CDR3 bases: TGCAGCGTTGTGTCAGAGAGCACAGATACGCAGTATTTT. Translation: CSVVSESTDTQYF.

V gene TRBV7-2 combines with J gene TRBJ2-1; D unresolved. The CDR3 runs to 13 residues. Germline CDR1 SGHTA, CDR2 FQGNSA. The germline V and J ends were trimmed by 1 base and 5 bases, with 6 bases remaining between them. DNA for the CDR3: TGTGCCAGCAGCTTAGTGGTACACAATGAGCAGTTCTTC. This gives the protein CASSLVVHNEQFF.

V usage is TRBV15 and J usage is TRBJ2-7; possible D gene TRBD1, 5 bases. V was trimmed by 0 bases and J by 5 bases, leaving 20 bases between them. CDR3 length: 17 residues. Germline V gene data show CDR1 as LNHNV and CDR2 as YYDKDF (reference sequence). Here the CDR3 DNA reads TGTGCCACCAGCAGAGATGGTCTGCGGACAATCAGCAACGAGCAGTACTTC. Translated, it gives CATSRDGLRTISNEQYF.

This clone was found a few times. V is TRBV19 and J is TRBJ1-5; 9 nucleotides align to TRBD1. With V trimmed by 3 bases and J by 4 bases, 19 bases remained unmatched. Germline V lookup: CDR1 LNHDA, CDR2 SQIVND (reference sequence). CDR3 length: 20 residues. CDR3 protein: CASSMGPGTGSRGINQPQHF. Here the CDR3 DNA reads TGTGCCAGTAGTATGGGGCCCGGGACAGGGTCCCGAGGTATAAATCAGCCCCAGCATTTT.

The chain uses TRBV5-6 and TRBJ1-3; D is ambiguous. The ends were cut back, 3 bases at V and 0 bases at J, with 10 bases in the middle. CDR1 is SGHDT and CDR2 is YYEEEE in the germline V gene. The CDR3 has 15 amino acids. CDR3 nucleotide sequence: TGTGCCAGCAGCTCTGGGCCATACTCTGGAAACACCATATATTTT. This encodes CASSSGPYSGNTIYF. Using reference TRBV5-6 and TRBJ1-3 for the parts outside the CDR3, the full variable domain is DAGVTQSPTHLIKTRGQQVTLRCSPKSGHDTVSWYQQALGQGPQFIFQYYEEEERQRGNFPDRFSGHQFPNYSSELNVNALLLGDSALYLCASSSGPYSGNTIYFGEGSWLTVV.

The genes are TRBV4-1 and TRBJ1-3; 7 positions match TRBD1. CDR3 length: 17 residues. With V trimmed by 4 bases and J by 0 bases, 9 bases remained unmatched. CDR1 MGHRA and CDR2 YSYEKL come from the germline V gene. CDR3 bases: TGCGCCAGCAGCCCCCTAGTGGGGACAGTCTCTGGAAACACCATATATTTT. As protein: CASSPLVGTVSGNTIYF.

The genes are TRBV2 and TRBJ2-3; 9 bases are a match to TRBD2. CDR3 length equals 15 residues. Germline values: CDR1 SNHLY, CDR2 FYNNEI. Unmatched junction bases numbered 7, after V lost 3 bases and J lost 6 bases. In nucleotides, the CDR3 is TGTGCCAGCAGTGATCCAGCGGGGGGCGTGGATACGCAGTATTTT. It translates to CASSDPAGGVDTQYF. Full variable domain (outside the CDR3, taken from reference TRBV2 and TRBJ2-3): EPEVTQTPSHQVTQMGQEVILRCVPISNHLYFYWYRQILGQKVEFLVSFYNNEISEKSEIFDDQFSVERPDGSNFTLKIRSTKLEDSAMYFCASSDPAGGVDTQYFGPGTRLTVL.

J is TRBJ2-1 and V is TRBV29-1; tentatively, D is TRBD1 or TRBD2 (5 bases each). The CDR3 has 18 amino acids. CDR1 SQVTM and CDR2 ANQGSEA come from the germline V gene. V lost 4 bases to trimming and J lost 2 bases, with 24 bases between them. DNA for the CDR3: TGCAGCGTTGGTGGCGAGAGGGCAGGGCCAATTCCCTACAATGAGCAGTTCTTC. Translation gives CSVGGERAGPIPYNEQFF.

The rearrangement uses TRBV18 and TRBJ2-7; 8 positions match TRBD1. Per the germline V gene, CDR1 is KGHSH and CDR2 is LQKENI. V shed 4 bases and J 4 bases; nucleotides not matched to a gene: 6. The CDR3 loop spans 14 amino acids. The CDR3 DNA reads TGTGCCAGCTCACAAGGGACAGGATATTACGAGCAGTACTTC. This translates into CASSQGTGYYEQYF.

The gene calls are TRBV5-1 and TRBJ1-6; D ambiguous. Germline values: CDR1 SGHRS, CDR2 YFSETQ. V dropped 0 bases and J dropped 7 bases, with 11 bases sitting between them. The CDR3 extends over 15 amino acids. In DNA form, the CDR3 reads TGCGCCAGCAGCTTGGAACAGTCTAGGAATTCACCCCTCCACTTT. It yields the protein CASSLEQSRNSPLHF. The variable domain in full, with the rest retrieved from reference TRBV5-1 and TRBJ1-6, is KAGVTQTPRYLIKTRGQQVTLSCSPISGHRSVSWYQQTPGQGLQFLFEYFSETQRNKGNFPGRFSGRQFSNSRSEMNVSTLELGDSALYLCASSLEQSRNSPLHFGNGTRLTVT.

The genes are TRBV7-9 and TRBJ2-1, with TRBD1 as a possible D gene (5 bases). Germline V gene sequence: CDR1 SEHNR, CDR2 FQNEAQ (reference sequence). The CDR3 has 14 amino acids. V dropped 5 bases and J dropped 1 base, with 9 bases sitting between them. Here the CDR3 reads CASSVQESYNEQFF. CDR3 nucleotides: TGTGCCAGCAGCGTACAGGAATCCTACAATGAGCAGTTCTTC.

The gene calls are TRBV9 and TRBJ1-6; D unclear. Trimming pared 3 bases from V and 10 bases from J, leaving 17 bases between. The CDR3 is 15 residues long. The germline CDR1 and CDR2 sequences are SGDLS and YYNGEE. The CDR3 sequence is CASSEPYTGNSPLHF. In DNA, the CDR3 is TGTGCCAGCAGCGAGCCATATACCGGGAACTCACCCCTCCACTTT.

This chain links TRBV5-1 with TRBJ1-1, with 8 bases that match TRBD1. V lost 0 bases, J lost 4 bases, and 5 bases stayed unmatched. Germline lookup yields CDR1 SGHRS and CDR2 YFSETQ. The CDR3 has 15 amino acids. CDR3 region: CASSLEGQGSTEAFF. The CDR3, as DNA: TGCGCCAGCAGCTTGGAAGGACAGGGAAGCACTGAAGCTTTCTTT.

This chain joins TRBV5-4 and TRBJ2-1; D is uncertain. CDR3 length: 13 amino acids. Trimming stripped 0 bases from V and 10 bases from J, with 11 bases between. The V gene's germline CDR1 is SGHNT and CDR2 YYREEE (reference sequence). CDR3 DNA sequence: TGTGCCAGCAGCTTGGCCGGGCGCGTCGAGCAGTTCTTC. It translates to CASSLAGRVEQFF.

The genes are TRBV7-6 and TRBJ2-1; D gene unclear. Germline CDR1 SGHVS, CDR2 FNYEAQ. This CDR3 contains 14 residues. V lost 2 bases to trimming and J lost 7 bases, with 12 bases between them. The DNA for the CDR3 is TGTGCCAGCAGCTTAACGTTAAATGAGAATGAGCAGTTCTTC. It is translated as CASSLTLNENEQFF.